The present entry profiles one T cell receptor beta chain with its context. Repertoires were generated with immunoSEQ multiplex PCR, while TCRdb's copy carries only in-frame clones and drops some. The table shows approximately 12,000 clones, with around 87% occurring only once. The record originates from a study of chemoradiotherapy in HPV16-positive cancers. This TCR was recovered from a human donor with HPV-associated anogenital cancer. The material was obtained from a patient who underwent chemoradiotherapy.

CDR3 loop: CASSIQGGSTEAFF. CDR3 sequence (DNA): TGTGCCAGTAGTATACAGGGTGGGAGCACTGAAGCTTTCTTT. The chain links TRBV19 to TRBJ1-1, with D possibly TRBD1 on 5 matching bases. The V end lost 2 bases, the J end lost 4 bases, and 11 bases lay between the germline ends. Germline CDR1 reads LNHDA; CDR2 reads SQIVND (reference sequence). This CDR3 is built from 14 residues.